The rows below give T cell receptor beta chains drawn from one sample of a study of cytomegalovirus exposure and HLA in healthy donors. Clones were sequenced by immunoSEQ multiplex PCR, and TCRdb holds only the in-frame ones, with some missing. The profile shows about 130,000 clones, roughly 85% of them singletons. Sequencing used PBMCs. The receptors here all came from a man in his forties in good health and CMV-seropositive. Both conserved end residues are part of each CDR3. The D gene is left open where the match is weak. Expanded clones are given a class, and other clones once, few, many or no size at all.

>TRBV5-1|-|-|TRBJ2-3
TGCGCCAGCAGCATAACGGCAGGGAACACAGATACGCAGTATTTT
CASSITAGNTDTQYF
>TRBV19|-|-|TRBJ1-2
TGTGCCAGTAGTATACCCCAGGGGCGTAGCTATGGCTACACCTTC
CASSIPQGRSYGYTF
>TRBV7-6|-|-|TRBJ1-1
TGTGCCAGCAGCTTATCTCAGTCCACTGAAGCTTTCTTT
CASSLSQSTEAFF
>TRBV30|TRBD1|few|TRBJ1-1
TGTGGCTGGAATCCGGACAGGGGAACTGAAGCTTTCTTT
CGWNPDRGTEAFF
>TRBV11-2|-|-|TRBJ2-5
TGTGCCAGCAGCCTGACTAGACAAGAGCCCCAGTACTTC
CASSLTRQEPQYF
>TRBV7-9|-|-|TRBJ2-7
TGTGCCAGCAGCCCCCGACAGGCCCCATACGGTCTCTCCTACGAGCAGTACTTC
CASSPRQAPYGLSYEQYF
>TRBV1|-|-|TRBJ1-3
TGCACCACCGGGGTATGGGGAAACACCATATATTTT
CTTGVWGNTIYF
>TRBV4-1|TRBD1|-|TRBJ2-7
TGCGCCAGCAGCCATCGACCGACAGGGGGGACATACGAGCAGTACTTC
CASSHRPTGGTYEQYF
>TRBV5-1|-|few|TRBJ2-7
TGCGCCAGCAGCTACGGCGCTGACTCCTACGAGCAGTACTTC
CASSYGADSYEQYF
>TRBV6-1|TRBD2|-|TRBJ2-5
TGTGCCAGCAGTGAAGCAAGGACTAGCGGGAGAGAGACCCAGTACTTC
CASSEARTSGRETQYF
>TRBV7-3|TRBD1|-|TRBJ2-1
TGTGCCAGCAGCCCACTACCTACGGACAGGTTCAATGAGCAGTTCTTC
CASSPLPTDRFNEQFF
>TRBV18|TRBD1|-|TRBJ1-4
TGTGCCAGCTCACCTCGGACAGGGAGAGTGGCTAATGAAAAACTGTTTTTT
CASSPRTGRVANEKLFF
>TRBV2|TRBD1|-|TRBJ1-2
TGTGCCAGCAGTCGGGGGACAGGGGGCGGCTATGGCTACACCTTC
CASSRGTGGGYGYTF
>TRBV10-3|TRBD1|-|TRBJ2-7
TGTGCCATCAGCCAACAGGGGGACTTCTCCTACGAGCAGTACTTC
CAISQQGDFSYEQYF
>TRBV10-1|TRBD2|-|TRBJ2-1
TGCGCCAGCAGTGACCCTAGCGGCCAGAGCTCCTACAATGAGCAGTTCTTC
CASSDPSGQSSYNEQFF
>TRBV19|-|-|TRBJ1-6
TGTGCCAGTAGTATCAATGGGGGAGGCAATTCACCCCTCCACTTT
CASSINGGGNSPLHF
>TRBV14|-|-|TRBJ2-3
TGTGCCAGCAGCCAACCCCCCCTAGATACGCAGTATTTT
CASSQPPLDTQYF
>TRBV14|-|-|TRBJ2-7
TGTGCCAGCAGCCAGCGGTTCCTTTACGAGCAGTACTTC
CASSQRFLYEQYF
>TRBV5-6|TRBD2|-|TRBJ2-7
TGTGCCAGCAGCCCCCTGCGGCTAGCGGGGAACTCCTACGAGCAGTACTTC
CASSPLRLAGNSYEQYF
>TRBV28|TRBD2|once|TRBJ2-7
TGTGCCAGCACAGCGGGGTCCTCCTACGAGCAGTACTTC
CASTAGSSYEQYF
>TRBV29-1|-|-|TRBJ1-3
TGCAGCGCCCTCCCCAGGCCCGACGGAAACACCATATATTTT
CSALPRPDGNTIYF
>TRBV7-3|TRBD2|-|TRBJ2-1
TGTGCCAGCAGCTCAAGGGGGACTAGCGGGAGAGGAGAGCAGTTCTTC
CASSSRGTSGRGEQFF
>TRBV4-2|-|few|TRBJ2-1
TGTGCCAGCAGCCAAGACCCACCGTGGAGGAACTCCTACAATGAGCAGTTCTTC
CASSQDPPWRNSYNEQFF
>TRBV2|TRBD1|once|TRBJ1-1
TGTGCCAGCACATCACAGGGGGTCACTGAAGCTTTCTTT
CASTSQGVTEAFF
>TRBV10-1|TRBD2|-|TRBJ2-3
TGCGCCAGCAGTGGCGGACCAGCGGGGGGAGATACGCAGTATTTT
CASSGGPAGGDTQYF
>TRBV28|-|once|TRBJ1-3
TGTGCCAGCAGTTTAGGACTGATCTCTGGAAACACCATATATTTT
CASSLGLISGNTIYF
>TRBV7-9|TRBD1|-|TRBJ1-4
TGTGCCAGCAGCGTACAGGGGACGCGAGAAAAACTGTTTTTT
CASSVQGTREKLFF